This T cell receptor beta chain is from a study of blood T cell repertoires in COVID-19. Looking at the study overall: Collection of acute and convalescent COVID-19 samples took place in the United States, Italy and Spain. T cells, B-cell-depleted T cells, or PBMCs supplied cDNA or gDNA.

Per the authors' pipeline: From reference gene primer amplification, estimates of nucleated cell counts were derived. Clones were read by immunoSEQ multiplex PCR, and TCRdb kept only the in-frame ones, dropping some. The V and J calls and clone size come from that table; D and trimming were worked out from the DNA. Of some 100,000 clones listed, about 86% are singletons. With 1 base removed from V and 7 bases from J, the gap between germline ends came to 16 bases. This CDR3 region has 15 residues. The germline V gene has CDR1 WNHNN and CDR2 SYGVQD (reference sequence). The chain is built from TRBV10-1 and TRBJ1-2; no clear D. The specimen was peripheral blood. The receptor was isolated from a woman between 70 and 85 years old with acute or convalescent COVID-19. CDR3 amino acids: CASSELLCLRFGYTF. CDR3 nucleotide sequence: TGCGCCAGCAGTGAGTTGTTGTGTTTGCGGTTTGGCTACACCTTC.